These 23 T cell receptor beta chains share one sample of origin, sequenced in a study of blood T cell repertoires in COVID-19. TCRdb keeps only in-frame clones here, not all; method: immunoSEQ multiplex PCR. Of approximately 150,000 clones detected, around 85% appear once; the ten largest clones hold roughly 8.4%. The sequencing sample was made of peripheral blood. These TCRs come from a woman over 75 with COVID-19, enrolled during active disease.

The chain has TRBV7-9 and TRBJ1-1; D is uncertain. V lost 3 bases and J 0 bases, leaving 8 bases between the germline ends. The length of the CDR3 is 14 residues. CDR1 is SEHNR and CDR2 is FQNEAQ in the germline V gene (reference sequence). The CDR3 region is CASSLATMNTEAFF. CDR3 bases: TGTGCCAGCAGCTTGGCCACAATGAACACTGAAGCTTTCTTT. The full variable domain, completed using reference TRBV7-9 and TRBJ1-1, is DTGVSQNPRHKITKRGQNVTFRCDPISEHNRLYWYRQTLGQGPEFLTYFQNEAQLEKSRLLSDRFSAERPKGSFSTLEIQRTEQGDSAMYLCASSLATMNTEAFFGQGTRLTVV.

This clone was seen more than once but under ten times. The chain links TRBV5-6 to TRBJ1-6; D ambiguous. V dropped 7 bases and J dropped 0 bases, with 8 bases sitting between them. There are 14 residues in the CDR3. Germline V gene lookup returns CDR1 SGHDT and CDR2 YYEEEE. The CDR3: CASLASSYNSPLHF. The DNA for the CDR3 is TGTGCCAGCCTAGCGAGCTCCTATAATTCACCCCTCCACTTT. Together with reference TRBV5-6 and TRBJ1-6, the CDR3 gives the full variable domain: DAGVTQSPTHLIKTRGQQVTLRCSPKSGHDTVSWYQQALGQGPQFIFQYYEEEERQRGNFPDRFSGHQFPNYSSELNVNALLLGDSALYLCASLASSYNSPLHFGNGTRLTVT.

The genes are TRBV9 and TRBJ2-1; tentatively, D is TRBD2 (5 bases). This CDR3 comprises 20 residues. The ends were cut back, 4 bases at V and 0 bases at J, with 26 bases in the middle. CDR1 is SGDLS and CDR2 is YYNGEE in the germline V gene. CDR3 nucleotide sequence: TGTGCCAGCAGCCCCAAATTAACCCAGCGACGGAGGAGCTCCTACAATGAGCAGTTCTTC. Its protein is CASSPKLTQRRRSSYNEQFF.

CDR3 protein: CASSKYRDTNQPQHF. CDR3 bases: TGTGCCAGCAGCAAATACCGGGACACTAATCAGCCCCAGCATTTT. V and J are TRBV7-2 and TRBJ1-5; TRBD1 is a possible D gene (6 bases). This CDR3 region has 15 residues. Per germline, CDR1 SGHTA and CDR2 FQGNSA. The germline V and J ends were trimmed by 5 bases and 4 bases, with 15 bases remaining between them. Full variable domain (missing parts from reference TRBV7-2 and TRBJ1-5): GAGVSQSPSNKVTEKGKDVELRCDPISGHTALYWYRQSLGQGLEFLIYFQGNSAPDKSGLPSDRFSAERTGGSVSTLTIQRTQQEDSAVYLCASSKYRDTNQPQHFGDGTRLSIL.

This rearrangement joins TRBV18 to TRBJ2-1, with D perhaps TRBD1 (6 bases). Trimming cost V 5 bases and J 4 bases, with 15 bases left between them. The CDR3 spans 15 residues. Germline CDR1 and CDR2: KGHSH and LQKENI. The CDR3 DNA reads TGTGCCAGCTCAAGCACAGGGAGTAGTTACAATGAGCAGTTCTTC. Translated: CASSSTGSSYNEQFF.

The chain joins TRBV7-3 to TRBJ2-5; 11 bases fit TRBD2. The V segment lost 4 bases and the J segment 5 bases; nucleotides outside the gene matches: 6. Germline V lookup: CDR1 SGHTA, CDR2 FQGTGA. CDR3 size: 15 residues. The CDR3 loop is CASSSSGTSGETQYF. Written as DNA, the CDR3 is TGTGCCAGCAGCTCATCGGGGACTAGCGGCGAGACCCAGTACTTC.

The rearrangement joins TRBV12-3 or TRBV12-4 to TRBJ2-1; 8 nucleotides agree with TRBD2. The CDR3 spans 12 residues. Trimming at V came to 10 bases and at J to 8 bases, leaving 7 bases not matched to a gene. The CDR3 spells CAISSGSYEQFF. CDR3 nucleotides: TGTGCCATTTCTAGCGGGTCGTATGAGCAGTTCTTC.

This clone was picked up one time. The chain joins TRBV2 to TRBJ2-3; D is perhaps TRBD2 (5 bases). The germline V and J ends were trimmed by 4 bases and 4 bases, with 12 bases remaining between them. The germline V gene encodes CDR1 SNHLY and CDR2 FYNNEI. The length of the CDR3 is 14 residues. CDR3 coding DNA: TGTGCCAGCAGTGCCCTCACGGAGGCAGATACGCAGTATTTT. This translates into CASSALTEADTQYF.

The chain uses TRBV5-6 and TRBJ1-2; no clear D. CDR3 length equals 14 residues. V lost 4 bases and J lost 0, with 10 bases in between. Per the germline V gene, CDR1 is SGHDT and CDR2 is YYEEEE. This chain's CDR3 is CASSRLGTNYGYTF. As DNA, the CDR3 is TGTGCCAGCAGCCGTCTCGGGACTAACTATGGCTACACCTTC. Filled out from reference TRBV5-6 and TRBJ1-2, the complete variable domain reads DAGVTQSPTHLIKTRGQQVTLRCSPKSGHDTVSWYQQALGQGPQFIFQYYEEEERQRGNFPDRFSGHQFPNYSSELNVNALLLGDSALYLCASSRLGTNYGYTFGSGTRLTVV.

As to this clone: The same CDR3 arises from other DNA sequences in this sample as well. This rearrangement joins TRBV19 to TRBJ2-3; 15 bases are shared with TRBD2. The CDR3 totals 16 residues. V lost 1 base and J lost 4; bases outside the gene matches: 0. CDR1 and CDR2 (germline): LNHDA, SQIVND (reference sequence). The CDR3 reads CASSIGTSGGADTQYF. The CDR3 region has the DNA TGTGCCAGTAGTATAGGGACTAGCGGGGGGGCAGATACGCAGTATTTT. Looking up the rest from reference TRBV19 and TRBJ2-3 gives the full variable domain: DGGITQSPKYLFRKEGQNVTLSCEQNLNHDAMYWYRQDPGQGLRLIYYSQIVNDFQKGDIAEGYSVSREKKESFPLTVTSAQKNPTAFYLCASSIGTSGGADTQYFGPGTRLTVL.

V and J are TRBV5-1 and TRBJ2-3; D unclear. Trimming took off 7 bases at V and 1 base at J, with 10 bases between the two ends. There are 13 residues in the CDR3. The germline V gene encodes CDR1 SGHRS and CDR2 YFSETQ. CDR3 in amino acids: CASSLPGTDTQYF. CDR3 coding DNA: TGCGCCAGCTCCCTTCCCGGCACAGATACGCAGTATTTT.

In nucleotides, the CDR3 is TGTGCCAGCAGCCCGGGGTCCAGCTCCTACGAGCAGTACTTC. This sequence encodes CASSPGSSSYEQYF. The rearrangement uses TRBV6-6 and TRBJ2-7, with a possible D match to TRBD2 (5 bases). CDR3 size: 14 residues. Looked up from germline, CDR1 is MNHNY and CDR2 is SVGAGI (reference sequence). With 6 bases removed from V and 0 bases from J, the gap between germline ends came to 12 bases.

The gene calls are TRBV20-1 and TRBJ2-1; tentatively, D is TRBD2 (6 bases). The germline CDR1 and CDR2 sequences are DFQATT and SNEGSKA (reference sequence). The CDR3 covers 10 residues. Trimming removed 4 bases from V and 12 bases from J, with 10 bases in between. The CDR3, as DNA: TGCAGTGCTATTGTGGGGGGGCAGTTCTTC. It is translated as CSAIVGGQFF.

This clone was detected only a few times. The chain combines TRBV15 with TRBJ1-3; D perhaps matches TRBD1 (5 bases). The CDR3 contains 14 residues. The germline V and J ends were trimmed by 5 bases and 9 bases, with 17 bases remaining between them. From germline, CDR1 is LNHNV and CDR2 YYDKDF (reference sequence). In DNA form, the CDR3 reads TGTGCCACCAGCCCGGACAAGCTCCAACCCACCATATATTTT. Amino acid sequence: CATSPDKLQPTIYF.

This rearrangement joins TRBV5-1 to TRBJ2-1, with 9 positions matching TRBD1. With 5 bases clipped from V and 7 bases from J, the junction kept 13 bases outside the gene matches. In germline, CDR1 is SGHRS, CDR2 YFSETQ. CDR3 length: 16 residues. The CDR3 region is CASSFSGTGIINEQFF. CDR3 DNA sequence: TGCGCCAGCAGTTTTTCCGGGACAGGGATTATTAATGAGCAGTTCTTC.

V usage is TRBV6-1 and J usage is TRBJ2-7, with D tentatively TRBD2 (6 bases). Trimming stripped 6 bases from V and 2 bases from J, with 14 bases between. The germline gives CDR1 MNHNS, CDR2 SASEGT. The CDR3 sequence is 14 residues long. In DNA form, the CDR3 reads TGTGCCAGCAGGGGGGGTAGCGGAGCCTACGAGCAGTACTTC. It encodes CASRGGSGAYEQYF.

The V and J genes are TRBV2 and TRBJ1-1, with a possible D match to TRBD1 (6 bases). This CDR3 has 14 amino acids. Trimming took 7 bases from V and 5 from J, leaving 17 bases between them. Germline V gene lookup returns CDR1 SNHLY and CDR2 FYNNEI. DNA of the CDR3: TGTGCCAGCAAAAGGACAGACGGGCGGACTGAAGCTTTCTTT. The encoded protein is CASKRTDGRTEAFF.

The genes are TRBV3-1 (or the pseudogene TRBV3-2) and TRBJ1-1; maybe TRBD1 (6 bases). This CDR3 region has 14 residues. CDR1 is LGHDT, CDR2 YNNKEL, per germline (reference sequence). With 5 bases removed from V and 2 bases from J, the gap between germline ends came to 12 bases. The CDR3 reads CASSLGGGNTEAFF. CDR3 nucleotides: TGTGCCAGCAGCTTAGGGGGGGGAAACACTGAAGCTTTCTTT.

In its sample, this clone was seen a few times. The CDR3 sequence is CASTLSGATQYF. The CDR3 DNA reads TGTGCCAGCACCTTATCGGGTGCGACCCAGTACTTC. The chain couples TRBV2 to TRBJ2-5; no reliable D call. The CDR3 is 12 amino acids. The germline V gene encodes CDR1 SNHLY and CDR2 FYNNEI. Trimming took off 7 bases at V and 7 bases at J, with 13 bases between the two ends. Full variable domain (outside the CDR3, taken from reference TRBV2 and TRBJ2-5): EPEVTQTPSHQVTQMGQEVILRCVPISNHLYFYWYRQILGQKVEFLVSFYNNEISEKSEIFDDQFSVERPDGSNFTLKIRSTKLEDSAMYFCASTLSGATQYFGPGTRLLVL.

The rearrangement joins TRBV15 to TRBJ1-5; D uncertain. The CDR3 sequence is 15 residues long. Trimming left V 3 bases short and J 0 bases short, with 9 bases between. Germline-derived CDR1 and CDR2 are LNHNV and YYDKDF (reference sequence). Written as DNA, the CDR3 is TGTGCCACCAGCAGGGAGATCCTTAGCAATCAGCCCCAGCATTTT. The encoded protein is CATSREILSNQPQHF.

The CDR3 nucleotides are TGTGCCAGCAGCCAAGATACGGGGATTTCGCCCCTCCACTTT. Translation: CASSQDTGISPLHF. The chain uses TRBV14 and TRBJ1-6, with D hard to call. The germline V gene encodes CDR1 SGHDN and CDR2 FVKESK. Trimming pared 0 bases from V and 13 bases from J, leaving 13 bases between. The CDR3 spans 14 residues.

This chain links TRBV6-5 with TRBJ2-7; weak D call: TRBD1 (7 bases). CDR3 length equals 14 residues. Germline CDR1 reads MNHEY; CDR2 reads SVGAGI. The V gene lost 9 bases and the J gene lost 4 bases, with 19 bases spanning the gap. The CDR3 spells CASPPDRDSYEQYF. The CDR3 DNA is TGTGCCAGTCCTCCCGACAGGGACTCTTACGAGCAGTACTTC.

This sequence joins TRBV3-1 (or the pseudogene TRBV3-2) and TRBJ2-3; 7 nucleotides align to TRBD2. This CDR3 comprises 15 residues. Germline V lookup: CDR1 LGHDT, CDR2 YNNKEL (reference sequence). V shed 4 bases, J shed 7 bases, and the junction held 11 bases outside the gene matches. CDR3 bases: TGTGCCAGCAGCCGTCCTAGCGGCTCTTCGCATACGCAGTATTTT. Protein product: CASSRPSGSSHTQYF.